The source of this TCR beta chain is a study of cytomegalovirus exposure and HLA in healthy donors. Sequenced by immunoSEQ multiplex PCR; TCRdb stores in-frame clones only, minus some. The top ten hold 1.4% of the sample, which has under 150,000 clones, almost 85% seen once. As to this clone: Its antigen is currently unknown.

Study-level findings and limits: The study recorded 160 or so TCR beta chains that were cytomegalovirus-associated.

The receptor's source is a woman in her 30s in good health and CMV-seronegative. Material: PBMCs.

DNA of the CDR3: TGTGCCATCAGGGGACAGATAAATGAAAAACTGTTTTTT. It encodes CAIRGQINEKLFF. The chain has TRBV10-3 and TRBJ1-4, with 7 bases identical to TRBD1. With V trimmed by 6 bases and J by 5 bases, 3 bases remained unmatched. CDR3 length: 13 residues. The germline gives CDR1 ENHRY, CDR2 SYGVKD.